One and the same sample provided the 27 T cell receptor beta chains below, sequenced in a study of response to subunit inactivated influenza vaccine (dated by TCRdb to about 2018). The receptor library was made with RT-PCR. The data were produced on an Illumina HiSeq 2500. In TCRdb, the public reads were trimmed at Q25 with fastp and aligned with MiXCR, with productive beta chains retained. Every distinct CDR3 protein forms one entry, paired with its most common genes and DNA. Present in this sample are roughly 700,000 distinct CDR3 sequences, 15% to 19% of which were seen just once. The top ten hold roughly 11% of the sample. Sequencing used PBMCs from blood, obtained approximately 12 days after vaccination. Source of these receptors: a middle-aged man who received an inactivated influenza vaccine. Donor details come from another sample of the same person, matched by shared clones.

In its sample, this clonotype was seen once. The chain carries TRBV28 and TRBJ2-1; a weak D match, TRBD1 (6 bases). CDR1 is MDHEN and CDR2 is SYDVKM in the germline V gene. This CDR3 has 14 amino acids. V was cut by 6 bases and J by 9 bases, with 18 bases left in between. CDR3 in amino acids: CASRRTSKGGEQFF. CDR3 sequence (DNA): TGTGCCAGCAGAAGGACATCCAAAGGGGGTGAGCAGTTCTTC.

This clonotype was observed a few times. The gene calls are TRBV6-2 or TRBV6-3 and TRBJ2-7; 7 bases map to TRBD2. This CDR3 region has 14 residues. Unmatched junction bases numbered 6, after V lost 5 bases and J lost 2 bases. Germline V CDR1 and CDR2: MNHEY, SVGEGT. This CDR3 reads CASSPPSGAYEQYF. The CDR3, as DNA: TGTGCCAGCAGTCCTCCTAGCGGCGCCTACGAGCAGTACTTC.

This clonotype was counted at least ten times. The CDR3 nucleotides are TGTGCCAGCAGCTCCCAGGGGCAAGAGACCCAGTACTTC. Translated: CASSSQGQETQYF. V and J are TRBV12-3 or TRBV12-4 and TRBJ2-5; weak D call: TRBD1 (6 bases). This CDR3 is 13 amino acids long. Trimming removed 6 bases from V and 2 bases from J, with 10 bases in between.

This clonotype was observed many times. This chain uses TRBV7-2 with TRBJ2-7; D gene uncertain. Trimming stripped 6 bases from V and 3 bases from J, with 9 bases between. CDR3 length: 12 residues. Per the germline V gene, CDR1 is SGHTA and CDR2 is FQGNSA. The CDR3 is CASSFDGYEQYF. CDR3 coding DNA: TGTGCCAGCAGTTTCGACGGCTACGAGCAGTACTTC.

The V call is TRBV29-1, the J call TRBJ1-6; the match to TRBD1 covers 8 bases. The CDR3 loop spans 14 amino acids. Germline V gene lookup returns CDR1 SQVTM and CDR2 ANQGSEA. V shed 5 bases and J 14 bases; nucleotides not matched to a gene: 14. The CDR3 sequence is CSVSEDRGLGALHF. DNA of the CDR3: TGCAGCGTTTCCGAAGACAGGGGTTTAGGGGCCCTCCACTTT.

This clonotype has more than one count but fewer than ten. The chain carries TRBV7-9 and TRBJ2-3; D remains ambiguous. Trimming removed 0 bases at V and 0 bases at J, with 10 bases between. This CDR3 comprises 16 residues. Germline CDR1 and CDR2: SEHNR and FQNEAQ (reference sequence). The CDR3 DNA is TGTGCCAGCAGCTTAGCCCAGGTTCATAGCACAGATACGCAGTATTTT. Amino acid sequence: CASSLAQVHSTDTQYF.

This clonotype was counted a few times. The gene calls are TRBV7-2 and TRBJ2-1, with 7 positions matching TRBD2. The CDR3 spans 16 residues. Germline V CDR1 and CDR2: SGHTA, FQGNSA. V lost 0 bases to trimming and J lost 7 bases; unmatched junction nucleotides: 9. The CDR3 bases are TGTGCCAGCAGCTTAGCGTTCGAGCGGGGACGGAATGAGCAGTTCTTC. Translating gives CASSLAFERGRNEQFF.

The CDR3, as DNA: TGTGCCAGCGGGGAGGGGGGCGGCTATGGCTACACCTTC. Translating gives CASGEGGGYGYTF. The J gene is TRBJ1-2, the V gene TRBV27; perhaps TRBD1 as D (6 bases). Looked up from germline, CDR1 is MNHEY and CDR2 is SMNVEV (reference sequence). This CDR3 has 13 residues. Trimming pared 8 bases from V and 4 bases from J, leaving 14 bases between.

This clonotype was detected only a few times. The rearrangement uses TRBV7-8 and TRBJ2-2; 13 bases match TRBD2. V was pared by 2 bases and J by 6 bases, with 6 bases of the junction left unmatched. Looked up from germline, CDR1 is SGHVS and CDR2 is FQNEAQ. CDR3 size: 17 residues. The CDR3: CASSLTRTSGRAGELFF. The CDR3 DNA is TGTGCCAGCAGCTTAACCCGGACTAGCGGGAGAGCCGGGGAGCTGTTTTTT.

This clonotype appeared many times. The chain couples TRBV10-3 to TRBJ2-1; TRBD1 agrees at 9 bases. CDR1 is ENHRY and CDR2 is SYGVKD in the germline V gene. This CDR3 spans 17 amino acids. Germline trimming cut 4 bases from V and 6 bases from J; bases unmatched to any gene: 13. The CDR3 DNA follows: TGTGCCATCAGTGGGGGTCCGGGACAGGGATTTTCCAATGAGCAGTTCTTC. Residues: CAISGGPGQGFSNEQFF.

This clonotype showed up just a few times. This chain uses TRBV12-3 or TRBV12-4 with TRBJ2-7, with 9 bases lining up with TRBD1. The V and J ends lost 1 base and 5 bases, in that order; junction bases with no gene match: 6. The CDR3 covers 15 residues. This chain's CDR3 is CASSLVATGGNEQYF. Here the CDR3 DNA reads TGTGCCAGCAGTTTAGTCGCGACAGGGGGGAACGAGCAGTACTTC.

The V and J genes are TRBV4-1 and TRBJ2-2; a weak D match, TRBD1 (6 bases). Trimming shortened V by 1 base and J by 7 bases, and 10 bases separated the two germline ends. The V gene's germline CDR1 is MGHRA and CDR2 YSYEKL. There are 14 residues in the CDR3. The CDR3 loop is CASSQARGSGELFF. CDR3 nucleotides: TGCGCCAGCAGCCAAGCTAGGGGGAGCGGGGAGCTGTTTTTT.

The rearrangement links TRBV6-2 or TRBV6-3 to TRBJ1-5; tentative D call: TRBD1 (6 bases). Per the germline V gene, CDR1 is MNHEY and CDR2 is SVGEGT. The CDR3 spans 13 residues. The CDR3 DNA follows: TGTGCTGGGCGACAGGTTACTGGGGGGCCCCAGCATTTT. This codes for CAGRQVTGGPQHF.

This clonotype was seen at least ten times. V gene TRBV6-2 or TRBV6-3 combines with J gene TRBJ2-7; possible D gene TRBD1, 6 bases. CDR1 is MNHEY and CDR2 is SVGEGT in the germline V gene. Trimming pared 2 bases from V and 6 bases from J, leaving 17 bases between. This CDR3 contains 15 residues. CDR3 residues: CASSYLVGGRGEQYF. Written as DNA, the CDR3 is TGTGCCAGCAGTTACCTCGTAGGGGGTCGAGGCGAGCAGTACTTC.

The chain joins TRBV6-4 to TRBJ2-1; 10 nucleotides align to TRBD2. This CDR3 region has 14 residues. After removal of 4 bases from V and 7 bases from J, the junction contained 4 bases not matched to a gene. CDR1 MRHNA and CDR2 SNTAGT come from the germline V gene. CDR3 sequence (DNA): TGTGCCAGCAGTGCCCTGACTAGCGGGAATGAGCAGTTCTTC. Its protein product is CASSALTSGNEQFF.

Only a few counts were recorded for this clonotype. As DNA, the CDR3 is TGTGCCAGCAGCCGGTGGTCCACTACGGCAGGGAACACTGAAGCTTTCTTT. Its protein is CASSRWSTTAGNTEAFF. The V call is TRBV5-6, the J call TRBJ1-1; no clear D gene. This CDR3 is built from 17 residues. The V gene lost 4 bases and the J gene lost 1 base, with 20 bases spanning the gap. The germline V gene encodes CDR1 SGHDT and CDR2 YYEEEE.

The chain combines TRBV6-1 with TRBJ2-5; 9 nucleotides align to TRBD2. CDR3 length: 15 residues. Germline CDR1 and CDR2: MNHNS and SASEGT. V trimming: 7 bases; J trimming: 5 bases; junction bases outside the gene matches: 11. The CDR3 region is CASTLLGLAYETQYF. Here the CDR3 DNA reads TGTGCCAGCACTCTGCTGGGACTAGCTTATGAGACCCAGTACTTC.

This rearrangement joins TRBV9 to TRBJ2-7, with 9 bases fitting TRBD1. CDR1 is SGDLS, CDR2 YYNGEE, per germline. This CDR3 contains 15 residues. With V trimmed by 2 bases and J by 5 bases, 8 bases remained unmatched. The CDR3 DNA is TGTGCCAGCAGCGTCGATTTCGGGACAGGGAACGAGCAGTACTTC. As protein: CASSVDFGTGNEQYF.

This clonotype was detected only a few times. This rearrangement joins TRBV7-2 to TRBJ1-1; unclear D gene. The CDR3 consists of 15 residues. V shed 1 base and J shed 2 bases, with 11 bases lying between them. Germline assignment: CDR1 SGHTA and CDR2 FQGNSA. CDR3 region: CASSLGHTPNTEAFF. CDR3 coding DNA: TGTGCCAGCAGCTTAGGACACACACCCAACACTGAAGCTTTCTTT. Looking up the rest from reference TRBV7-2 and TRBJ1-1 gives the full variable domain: GAGVSQSPSNKVTEKGKDVELRCDPISGHTALYWYRQSLGQGLEFLIYFQGNSAPDKSGLPSDRFSAERTGGSVSTLTIQRTQQEDSAVYLCASSLGHTPNTEAFFGQGTRLTVV.

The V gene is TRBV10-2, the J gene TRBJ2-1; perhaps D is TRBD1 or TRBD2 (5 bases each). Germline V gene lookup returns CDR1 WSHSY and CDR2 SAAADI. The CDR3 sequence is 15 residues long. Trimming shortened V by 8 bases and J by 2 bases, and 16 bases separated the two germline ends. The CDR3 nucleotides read TGCGCCAGCTGGGACCTATATACCGCCTACAATGAGCAGTTCTTC. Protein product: CASWDLYTAYNEQFF.

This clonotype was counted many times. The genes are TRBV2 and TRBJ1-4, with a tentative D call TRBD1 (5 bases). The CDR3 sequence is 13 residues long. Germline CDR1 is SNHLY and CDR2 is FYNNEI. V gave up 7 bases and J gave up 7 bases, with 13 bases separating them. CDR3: CASKRGLAEKLFF. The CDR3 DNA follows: TGTGCCAGCAAGCGGGGCTTAGCTGAAAAACTGTTTTTT.

The DNA of the CDR3 is TGTGCCAGCAGCCCGAGGGTCGTATACAATGAGCAGTTCTTC. Amino acid sequence: CASSPRVVYNEQFF. The chain couples TRBV7-8 to TRBJ2-1; D perhaps matches TRBD2 (5 bases). The CDR3 totals 14 residues. V shed 5 bases and J shed 4 bases, with 12 bases lying between them. The germline gives CDR1 SGHVS, CDR2 FQNEAQ.

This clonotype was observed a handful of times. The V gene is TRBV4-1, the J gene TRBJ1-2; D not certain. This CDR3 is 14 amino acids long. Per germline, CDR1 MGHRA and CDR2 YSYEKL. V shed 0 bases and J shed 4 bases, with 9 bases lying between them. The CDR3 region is CASSQEEGTYGYTF. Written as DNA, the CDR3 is TGCGCCAGCAGCCAAGAGGAAGGTACCTATGGCTACACCTTC.

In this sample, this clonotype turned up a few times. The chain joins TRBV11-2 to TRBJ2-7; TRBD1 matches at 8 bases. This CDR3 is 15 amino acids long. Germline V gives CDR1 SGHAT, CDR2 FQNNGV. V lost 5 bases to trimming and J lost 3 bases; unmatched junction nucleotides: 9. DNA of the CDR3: TGTGCCAGCAGCCTAGCCCCGGGACAGGACTACGAGCAGTACTTC. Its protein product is CASSLAPGQDYEQYF.

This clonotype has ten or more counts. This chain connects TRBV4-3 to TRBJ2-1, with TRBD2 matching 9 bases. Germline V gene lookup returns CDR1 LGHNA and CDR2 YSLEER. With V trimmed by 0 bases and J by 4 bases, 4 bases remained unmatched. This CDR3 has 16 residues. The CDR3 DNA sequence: TGCGCCAGCAGCCAAGATCCAGCGGGAGGTTACAATGAGCAGTTCTTC. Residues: CASSQDPAGGYNEQFF.

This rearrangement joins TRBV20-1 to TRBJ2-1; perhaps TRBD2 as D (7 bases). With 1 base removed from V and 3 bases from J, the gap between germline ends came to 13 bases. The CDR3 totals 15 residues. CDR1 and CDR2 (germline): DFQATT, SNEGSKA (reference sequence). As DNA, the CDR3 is TGCAGTGCTAGAGGGGGGGGGGCTATCTACAATGAGCAGTTCTTC. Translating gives CSARGGGAIYNEQFF.

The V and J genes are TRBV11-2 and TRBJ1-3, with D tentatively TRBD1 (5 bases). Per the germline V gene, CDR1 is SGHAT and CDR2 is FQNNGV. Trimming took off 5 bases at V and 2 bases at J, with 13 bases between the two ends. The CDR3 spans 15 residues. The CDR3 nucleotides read TGTGCCAGCAGCCGCCCACGGGGGGCTGGAAACACCATATATTTT. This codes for CASSRPRGAGNTIYF.